The entry below gives a single T cell receptor (beta chain) sequence along with its context. Its antigen remains unknown. A marrow graft followed busulfan-fludarabine conditioning, with cyclophosphamide on days +3 and +4. The J segment lost 4 bases and the V segment lost 0 bases, leaving 4 bases of the junction unmatched. The CDR3 spans 17 residues. CDR1 and CDR2 (germline): SGHTA, FQGTGA. The table came from immunoSEQ multiplex PCR; TCRdb's copy has only in-frame clones and leaves some out. The sample records just under 20,000 clones, 87% being singletons. The data belong to a study of T cells after posttransplantation cyclophosphamide. General study findings and limits: Later post-transplant blood repertoires were often dominated by donor CD8+ memory clones. Blood and skin or GI T cell repertoires showed limited TRB overlap.

The sequence was collected from a female patient in her thirties or forties who received an allogeneic stem cell transplant from a related donor, was CMV-positive, and had no GVHD. Some T cells may trace back to the graft donor. The source was PBMCs, collected after allogeneic stem cell transplant with posttransplant cyclophosphamide. The chain carries TRBV7-3 and TRBJ2-1, with 12 bases that match TRBD2. This CDR3 is CASSLTRTSGAYNEQFF. For the CDR3, the DNA is TGTGCCAGCAGCTTAACCCGGACTAGCGGGGCTTACAATGAGCAGTTCTTC.